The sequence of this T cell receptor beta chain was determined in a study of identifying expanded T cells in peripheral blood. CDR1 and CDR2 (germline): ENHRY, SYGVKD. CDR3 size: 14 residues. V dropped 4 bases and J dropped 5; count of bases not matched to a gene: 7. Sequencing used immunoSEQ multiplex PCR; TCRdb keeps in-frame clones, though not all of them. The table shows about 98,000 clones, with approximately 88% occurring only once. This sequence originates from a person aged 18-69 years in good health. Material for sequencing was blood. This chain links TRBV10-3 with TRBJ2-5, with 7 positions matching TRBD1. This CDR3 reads CAISAQGGDETQYF. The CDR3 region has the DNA TGTGCCATCAGTGCCCAAGGGGGCGATGAGACCCAGTACTTC.